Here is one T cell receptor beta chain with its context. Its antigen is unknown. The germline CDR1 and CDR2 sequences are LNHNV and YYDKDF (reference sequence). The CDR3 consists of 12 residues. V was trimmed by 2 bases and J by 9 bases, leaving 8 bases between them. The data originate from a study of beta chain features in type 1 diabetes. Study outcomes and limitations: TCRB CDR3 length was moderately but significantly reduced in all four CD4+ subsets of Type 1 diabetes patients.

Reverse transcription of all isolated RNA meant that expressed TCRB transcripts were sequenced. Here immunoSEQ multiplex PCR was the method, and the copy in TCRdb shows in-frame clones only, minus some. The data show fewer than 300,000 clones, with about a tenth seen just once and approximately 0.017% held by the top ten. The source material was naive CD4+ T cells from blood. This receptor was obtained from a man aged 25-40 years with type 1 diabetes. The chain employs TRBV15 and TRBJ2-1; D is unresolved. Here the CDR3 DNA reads TGTGCCACCAGCAGAATGGCAAGTGAGCAGTTCTTC. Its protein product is CATSRMASEQFF.